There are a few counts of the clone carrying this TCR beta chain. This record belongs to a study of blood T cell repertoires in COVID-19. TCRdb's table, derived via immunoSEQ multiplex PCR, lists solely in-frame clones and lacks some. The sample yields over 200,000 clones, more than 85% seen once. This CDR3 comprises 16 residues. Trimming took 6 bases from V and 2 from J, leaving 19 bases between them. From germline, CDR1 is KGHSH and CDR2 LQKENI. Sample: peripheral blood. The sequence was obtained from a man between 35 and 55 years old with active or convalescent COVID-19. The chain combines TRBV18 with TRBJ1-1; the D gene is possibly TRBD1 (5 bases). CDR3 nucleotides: TGTGCCAGCTCTCTCCTCTCCATCGGGGGAAACACTGAAGCTTTCTTT. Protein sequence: CASSLLSIGGNTEAFF.